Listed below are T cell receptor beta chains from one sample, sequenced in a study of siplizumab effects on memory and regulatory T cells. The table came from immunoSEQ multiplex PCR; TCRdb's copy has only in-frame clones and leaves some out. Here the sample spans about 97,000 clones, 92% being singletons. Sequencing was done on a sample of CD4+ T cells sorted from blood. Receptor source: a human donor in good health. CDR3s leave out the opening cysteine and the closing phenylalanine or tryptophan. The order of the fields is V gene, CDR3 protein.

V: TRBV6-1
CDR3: ASREPGLASTDTQY

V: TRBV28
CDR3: ASSQTGVGANVLT

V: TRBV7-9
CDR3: ASREGQGDGYT

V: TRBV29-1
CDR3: SATSRRPHEQY

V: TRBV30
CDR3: AWSVGAVAKNIQY

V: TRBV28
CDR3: ASSSLYYEQY

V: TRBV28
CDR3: ASSSSISMNTEAF

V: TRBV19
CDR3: ASSIQQGTNYGYT

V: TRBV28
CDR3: ASSGAGAKAKNIQY

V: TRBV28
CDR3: ASSLRGETYEQY

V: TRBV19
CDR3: ASMADAGTEAF

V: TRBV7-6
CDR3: ASSLIAGGDTQY

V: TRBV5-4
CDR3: ASSLAKMSPRGIGTQY

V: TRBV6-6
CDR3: ASRQGRSGTEAF

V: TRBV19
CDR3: ASSIDQTAFNTEAF

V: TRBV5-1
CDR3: ASSLSGGSQPQH

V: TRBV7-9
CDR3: ASSLDRGNYGYT

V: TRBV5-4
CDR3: ASSFQSRNQYNEQF

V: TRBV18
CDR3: ASSLVRDNNSPLH

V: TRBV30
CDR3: ACGGLAGGPMY

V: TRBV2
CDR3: ASRWVDTNTEAF

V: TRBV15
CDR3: ASAGSSYEKLF

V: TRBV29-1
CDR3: SVEDRGRVSYNEQF

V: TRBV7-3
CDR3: ASTPGGTDTQY

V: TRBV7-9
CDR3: ASSSDRGFYQPQH

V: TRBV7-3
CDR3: ASSLAGVGEQF

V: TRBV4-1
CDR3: ASSLNPIRGLAGGPSGELF